Below, 30 T cell receptor beta chains from the same sample are listed, as sequenced in a study of blood T cell repertoires in COVID-19 (TCRdb year 2020). The library was prepared using the immunoSEQ multiplex PCR assay. TCRdb limited this immuneACCESS table to in-frame rearrangements with V and J called. A share of clones is missing; checked studies link under half to unresolved V genes, and the rest is unexplained. This sample lists some 200,000 clones; about 86% were detected once. The ten most abundant clones make up about 12% of the sample. Sequenced material: peripheral blood. These TCRs come from a woman between 65 and 79 years old with COVID-19, enrolled during active disease.

V gene TRBV24-1 combines with J gene TRBJ2-7; D ambiguous. The CDR3 loop spans 13 amino acids. The V gene's germline CDR1 is KGHDR and CDR2 SFDVKD. Trimming cost V 5 bases and J 4 bases, with 11 bases left between them. As DNA, the CDR3 is TGTGCCACCAGTGTTGGAGCCGATTACGAGCAGTACTTC. As protein: CATSVGADYEQYF.

Here the CDR3 DNA reads TGCAGCGCAAAAGGGGGGGTAGGCTCCTACAATGAGCAGTTCTTC. This sequence encodes CSAKGGVGSYNEQFF. The chain combines TRBV29-1 with TRBJ2-1; D may be TRBD2 (7 bases). Germline V CDR1 and CDR2: SQVTM, ANQGSEA. The CDR3 extends over 15 amino acids. V gave up 7 bases and J gave up 0 bases, with 16 bases separating them.

The chain recombines TRBV30 with TRBJ1-1; weak D call: TRBD1 (6 bases). The CDR3 loop spans 15 amino acids. Trimming cost V 5 bases and J 3 bases, with 19 bases left between them. CDR1 is GTSNPN and CDR2 is SVGIG in the germline V gene (reference sequence). DNA for the CDR3: TGTGCCTGGGGGGGGGCAGGTCATGTGGACACTGAAGCTTTCTTT. It codes for CAWGGAGHVDTEAFF.

This clone turned up a few times. The V call is TRBV6-5, the J call TRBJ1-5; TRBD1 is a possible D gene (5 bases). Trimming removed 7 bases at V and 1 base at J, with 11 bases between. Germline CDR1 MNHEY, CDR2 SVGAGI. This CDR3 is 14 amino acids long. The DNA for the CDR3 is TGTGCCAGCACAGGGTCGTGGAGCAATCAGCCCCAGCATTTT. Translating gives CASTGSWSNQPQHF.

V gene TRBV5-1 combines with J gene TRBJ1-5, with 12 bases aligning to TRBD1. With V trimmed by 0 bases and J by 5 bases, 3 bases remained unmatched. The CDR3 is made up of 16 amino acids. Germline-derived CDR1 and CDR2 are SGHRS and YFSETQ. The CDR3 is CASSLAGTGGDQPQHF. The CDR3 DNA sequence: TGCGCCAGCAGCTTGGCCGGGACAGGGGGCGATCAGCCCCAGCATTTT.

The CDR3 loop is CASRGGVEQPQHF. The CDR3 region has the DNA TGTGCCAGCAGGGGGGGGGTGGAGCAGCCCCAGCATTTT. The chain recombines TRBV6-5 with TRBJ1-5; possible D gene TRBD1, 5 bases. The CDR3 is made up of 13 amino acids. Germline-derived CDR1 and CDR2 are MNHEY and SVGAGI. V lost 6 bases to trimming and J lost 7 bases, with 13 bases between them.

The V call is TRBV5-1, the J call TRBJ2-1, with D perhaps matching TRBD1 (6 bases). CDR3 length: 16 residues. V was trimmed by 0 bases and J by 5 bases, leaving 15 bases between them. Per germline, CDR1 SGHRS and CDR2 YFSETQ. In DNA form, the CDR3 reads TGCGCCAGCAGCTTGGTGTACAGGGCACTGGACAATGAGCAGTTCTTC. This codes for CASSLVYRALDNEQFF.

V and J are TRBV2 and TRBJ2-2; 8 nucleotides match TRBD1. CDR3 length equals 15 residues. Germline lookup yields CDR1 SNHLY and CDR2 FYNNEI. J gave up 4 bases and V 2 bases, and 3 bases lay outside the gene matches. The CDR3 region has the DNA TGTGCCAGCAGTGAACAACAGGGGGGCACCGGGGAGCTGTTTTTT. Translation: CASSEQQGGTGELFF.

This clone was seen more than once but under ten times. V usage is TRBV6-2 or TRBV6-3 and J usage is TRBJ2-2; possibly TRBD2 for D (6 bases). The CDR3 consists of 14 residues. CDR1 and CDR2 (germline): MNHEY, SVGEGT. Trimming pared 3 bases from V and 5 bases from J, leaving 10 bases between. CDR3 in DNA: TGTGCCAGCAGTTATGCAGGGAGGACCGGGGAGCTGTTTTTT. Protein product: CASSYAGRTGELFF.

This chain links TRBV13 with TRBJ1-3; 9 bases align to TRBD1. The germline V gene has CDR1 PRHDT and CDR2 FYEKMQ (reference sequence). The ends lost 6 bases at V and 6 bases at J; junction bases unmatched: 6. CDR3 length: 14 amino acids. CDR3 protein: CASSLTGGTNTIYF. CDR3 DNA: TGTGCCAGCAGTTTAACAGGGGGCACAAACACCATATATTTT.

The chain employs TRBV28 and TRBJ1-2; D is undetermined. Germline V gives CDR1 MDHEN, CDR2 SYDVKM. V dropped 4 bases and J dropped 0 bases, with 9 bases sitting between them. The CDR3 contains 14 residues. Here the CDR3 DNA reads TGTGCCAGCAGTTATCCAGGCACTAACTATGGCTACACCTTC. This encodes CASSYPGTNYGYTF.

The rearrangement joins TRBV20-1 to TRBJ2-2; a weak D match, TRBD2 (6 bases). CDR1 and CDR2 (germline): DFQATT, SNEGSKA (reference sequence). The CDR3 is made up of 15 amino acids. V shed 3 bases and J shed 4 bases, with 15 bases lying between them. CDR3 coding DNA: TGCAGTGCTAGTCTGGGGGAGGTGGGCACCGGGGAGCTGTTTTTT. As protein: CSASLGEVGTGELFF.

The V gene is TRBV27, the J gene TRBJ2-7; D is unresolved. The germline V and J ends were trimmed by 6 bases and 6 bases, with 12 bases remaining between them. The CDR3 is made up of 12 amino acids. Germline CDR1 MNHEY, CDR2 SMNVEV (reference sequence). Here the CDR3 DNA reads TGTGCCAGCAGGGCATCACCTTCCGAGCAGTACTTC. This encodes CASRASPSEQYF.

CDR3 coding DNA: TGCGCCAGCAGCTTGGAACTAGCGGGACCCACAGATACGCAGTATTTT. Its translation: CASSLELAGPTDTQYF. The chain links TRBV5-1 to TRBJ2-3; 10 positions agree with TRBD2. The CDR3 extends over 16 amino acids. Germline V gene data show CDR1 as SGHRS and CDR2 as YFSETQ. Trimming at V came to 0 bases and at J to 2 bases, leaving 3 bases not matched to a gene.

This sequence joins TRBV7-9 and TRBJ1-1, with D tentatively TRBD1 (5 bases). CDR1 and CDR2 (germline): SEHNR, FQNEAQ (reference sequence). The CDR3 runs to 14 residues. Trimming removed 2 bases from V and 4 bases from J, with 11 bases in between. Here the CDR3 reads CASSLKGWGTEAFF. DNA of the CDR3: TGTGCCAGCAGCTTAAAGGGGTGGGGCACTGAAGCTTTCTTT.

The genes are TRBV28 and TRBJ1-4; D might be TRBD1 (6 bases). The CDR3 is 15 amino acids. With 5 bases removed from V and 3 bases from J, the gap between germline ends came to 13 bases. Per the germline V gene, CDR1 is MDHEN and CDR2 is SYDVKM. The CDR3 is CASSQGGTANEKLFF. The CDR3 bases are TGTGCCAGCAGTCAAGGGGGTACGGCTAATGAAAAACTGTTTTTT.

This chain joins TRBV5-1 and TRBJ2-2; 8 bases match TRBD2. Unmatched junction bases numbered 6, after V lost 4 bases and J lost 4 bases. CDR3 length: 15 amino acids. Germline CDR1 SGHRS, CDR2 YFSETQ. CDR3: CASSPTGTSTGELFF. CDR3 nucleotides: TGCGCCAGCAGCCCAACCGGGACTAGCACCGGGGAGCTGTTTTTT.

CDR3: CASSTKRTEAFF. The CDR3, as DNA: TGTGCCAGCTCAACGAAACGGACTGAAGCTTTCTTT. The chain uses TRBV18 and TRBJ1-1; D unclear. CDR3 length equals 12 residues. Germline V CDR1 and CDR2: KGHSH, LQKENI. V was clipped by 5 bases and J by 5 bases, with 9 bases between them.

This clone was recorded a few times. The chain employs TRBV30 and TRBJ1-2; D is unclear. Germline values: CDR1 GTSNPN, CDR2 SVGIG (reference sequence). The CDR3 runs 13 residues. V lost 0 bases and J lost 8, with 13 bases in between. The CDR3 spells CAWSVMDLRGYTF. CDR3 bases: TGTGCCTGGAGTGTTATGGATTTGAGGGGCTACACCTTC.

This sequence joins TRBV9 and TRBJ2-6; 7 nucleotides line up with TRBD1. The CDR3 has 15 residues. Germline V CDR1 and CDR2: SGDLS, YYNGEE. V shed 6 bases and J 2 bases; nucleotides not matched to a gene: 5. DNA of the CDR3: TGTGCCAGCACCCCGACAGGGACTGGGGCCAACGTCCTGACTTTC. It specifies CASTPTGTGANVLTF.

This clone was counted between two and nine times. The chain recombines TRBV5-1 with TRBJ2-7, with a tentative D call TRBD1 (5 bases). The ends were cut back, 0 bases at V and 1 base at J, with 14 bases in the middle. The CDR3 is 16 amino acids. Germline V gene sequence: CDR1 SGHRS, CDR2 YFSETQ. The chain's CDR3 is CASSLAGRVPSYEQYF. CDR3 bases: TGCGCCAGCAGCTTGGCCGGCAGGGTGCCATCCTACGAGCAGTACTTC.

The chain links TRBV24-1 to TRBJ2-7; 9 bases line up with TRBD1. Germline CDR1 reads KGHDR; CDR2 reads SFDVKD. The CDR3 is 13 amino acids. After removal of 7 bases from V and 6 bases from J, the junction contained 6 bases not matched to a gene. The CDR3 coding sequence is TGTGCCACCAGAGGACAGGGGCGAGCCGAGCAGTACTTC. Amino acid sequence: CATRGQGRAEQYF.

The chain employs TRBV11-3 and TRBJ2-5; 8 nucleotides line up with TRBD1. This CDR3 is built from 15 residues. V lost 3 bases to trimming and J lost 2 bases; unmatched junction nucleotides: 5. From germline, CDR1 is SGHNT and CDR2 YENEEA. The CDR3 coding sequence is TGTGCCAGCAGCTTCGGGACAGGTATACAAGAGACCCAGTACTTC. Its translation is CASSFGTGIQETQYF.

V is TRBV4-2 and J is TRBJ1-1, with a weak D call TRBD1 (5 bases). V lost 1 base to trimming and J lost 11 bases, with 17 bases between them. The CDR3 extends over 14 amino acids. The germline CDR1 and CDR2 sequences are LGHNA and YNFKEQ. CDR3 nucleotide sequence: TGTGCCAGCAGCCAAGCGGGGGACCCGCGTGGGGCTTTCTTT. Translation gives CASSQAGDPRGAFF.

The CDR3 nucleotides are TGTGCCAGCAGCACCCGGGGGGGTTTCAACATTCAGTACTTC. This codes for CASSTRGGFNIQYF. The V call is TRBV5-8, the J call TRBJ2-4, with 8 bases that match TRBD2. The length of the CDR3 is 14 residues. J lost 7 bases, V lost 4 bases, and 7 bases had no gene match. Germline loops: CDR1 SGHTS, CDR2 YDEGEE.

This clone was counted between two and nine times. V usage is TRBV6-5 and J usage is TRBJ1-4; D possibly corresponds to TRBD1 (5 bases). Trimming cost V 4 bases and J 0 bases, with 9 bases left between them. Germline lookup yields CDR1 MNHEY and CDR2 SVGAGI. This CDR3 is 15 amino acids long. The CDR3: CASSSTVATNEKLFF. The CDR3 DNA reads as TGTGCCAGCAGTTCGACAGTTGCAACTAATGAAAAACTGTTTTTT.

The chain couples TRBV28 to TRBJ2-1, with TRBD2 as a possible D gene (6 bases). The V and J ends lost 4 bases and 15 bases respectively, with 13 bases between them. CDR3 length equals 11 residues. Per germline, CDR1 MDHEN and CDR2 SYDVKM. CDR3 DNA: TGTGCCAGCAGTTGGCGGCGGGAAGCGTTCTTC. Encoded protein: CASSWRREAFF.

The chain employs TRBV5-5 and TRBJ2-7, with 11 bases matching TRBD2. Trimming removed 4 bases from V and 5 bases from J; junction bases left unmatched: 11. Germline V CDR1 and CDR2: SGHKS, YYEKEE (reference sequence). The CDR3 spans 16 residues. The CDR3 DNA is TGTGCCAGCAGCCCCATGCCGGGACTAGCGGTGGACGAGCAGTACTTC. It is translated as CASSPMPGLAVDEQYF. The variable domain in full, with the rest retrieved from reference TRBV5-5 and TRBJ2-7, is DAGVTQSPTHLIKTRGQQVTLRCSPISGHKSVSWYQQVLGQGPQFIFQYYEKEERGRGNFPDRFSARQFPNYSSELNVNALLLGDSALYLCASSPMPGLAVDEQYFGPGTRLTVT.

V gene TRBV11-2 combines with J gene TRBJ2-7; 8 bases agree with TRBD2. The V gene's germline CDR1 is SGHAT and CDR2 FQNNGV. This CDR3 is 15 amino acids long. Germline trimming cut 1 base from V and 2 bases from J; bases unmatched to any gene: 4. The chain's CDR3 is CASSLASGGPYEQYF. CDR3 sequence (DNA): TGTGCCAGCAGCTTAGCTTCGGGAGGGCCCTACGAGCAGTACTTC.

The rearrangement links TRBV5-1 to TRBJ1-1; 9 positions match TRBD1. Germline V gene lookup returns CDR1 SGHRS and CDR2 YFSETQ. CDR3 size: 15 residues. J gave up 4 bases and V 4 bases, and 8 bases lay outside the gene matches. The CDR3 is CASSLADRGGTEAFF. As DNA, the CDR3 is TGCGCCAGCAGCCTAGCGGACAGGGGAGGCACTGAAGCTTTCTTT.